This TCR beta chain comes out of a study of blood T cells in healthy people across ages. Study-level findings and limits: A strong correlation was seen between TCR beta diversity and naive T cell percentage.

Using a J-beta primer mix together with a sample-barcoded 5' primer, a second PCR was run for roughly 7 to 12 cycles. TCRdb called the 5' RACE reads again in MiXCR, with one record for every CDR3 protein. The repertoire holds approximately 900,000 distinct CDR3 sequences, with approximately 32% as singletons. This clonotype ranks as medium-sized. Its specificity is not known. After removal of 6 bases from V and 7 bases from J, the junction contained 6 bases not matched to a gene. Per the germline V gene, CDR1 is SGHTA and CDR2 is FQGNSA. This CDR3 has 15 residues. This sample was also put to use in a study of T cells of mothers and their children.

The chain uses TRBV7-2 and TRBJ2-1, with 13 bases fitting TRBD2. Sequencing used blood. The source of this sequence is a woman in her thirties or forties in good health. CDR3 region: CASSWTSGGRNEQFF. In nucleotides, the CDR3 is TGTGCCAGCAGTTGGACTAGCGGGGGAAGGAATGAGCAGTTCTTC.